The 29 T cell receptor beta chains listed next were all sequenced from one sample in a study of CD8+ T cells in alopecia areata. The sample's treatment: oral pan-JAK inhibitor, 5-10 mg twice daily. Extraction and reverse transcription of RNA yielded cDNA as the sequencing template. Data came from immunoSEQ multiplex PCR; TCRdb stores just in-frame clones and leaves some out. This table has approximately 90,000 clones, about two thirds appearing once. The sequencing used CD8+ T cells sorted from blood, collected at approximately week 45, from a patient treated with tofacitinib. These receptor sequences come from a human donor with alopecia areata.

The chain links TRBV4-3 to TRBJ1-4, with D unresolved. Germline CDR1 reads LGHNA; CDR2 reads YSLEER. This CDR3 region has 13 residues. V was cut by 0 bases and J by 7 bases, with 6 bases left in between. CDR3 in DNA: TGCGCCAGCAGCCAAGACCTGGTTGAAAAACTGTTTTTT. Translating gives CASSQDLVEKLFF.

V is TRBV6-1 and J is TRBJ1-4; perhaps TRBD1 as D (6 bases). Germline values: CDR1 MNHNS, CDR2 SASEGT. The CDR3 is 16 amino acids. The V end was cut by 2 bases, the J end by 0 bases, with 10 bases between. For the CDR3, the DNA is TGTGCCAGCAGTGAACACAGGGAAGCAACTAATGAAAAACTGTTTTTT. It encodes CASSEHREATNEKLFF.

The chain carries TRBV28 and TRBJ1-2; no definite D call. The germline V gene has CDR1 MDHEN and CDR2 SYDVKM. V lost 6 bases and J 7 bases, leaving 15 bases between the germline ends. The CDR3 totals 13 residues. CDR3 protein: CASRQSSGGGYTF. CDR3 DNA: TGTGCCAGCAGACAGTCGAGCGGAGGTGGCTACACCTTC.

The chain recombines TRBV6-5 with TRBJ1-1; maybe TRBD1 (5 bases). The CDR3 loop spans 12 amino acids. V was trimmed by 5 bases and J by 7 bases, leaving 11 bases between them. Per the germline V gene, CDR1 is MNHEY and CDR2 is SVGAGI. DNA for the CDR3: TGTGCCAGCAGTACGGGACGGCTTGAAGCTTTCTTT. Translating it yields CASSTGRLEAFF.

By sample share, this clone is medium-sized. The rearrangement joins TRBV4-3 to TRBJ2-1; D gene unclear. Trimming left V 0 bases short and J 12 bases short, with 18 bases between. The CDR3 consists of 15 residues. From germline, CDR1 is LGHNA and CDR2 YSLEER. The CDR3 coding sequence is TGCGCCAGCAGCCAAGATCGCAACCGATACGATGGGCAGTTCTTC. This codes for CASSQDRNRYDGQFF.

This chain joins TRBV7-9 and TRBJ2-3; 13 bases match TRBD2. The germline CDR1 and CDR2 sequences are SEHNR and FQNEAQ (reference sequence). The V segment lost 4 bases and the J segment 0 bases; nucleotides outside the gene matches: 10. CDR3 length: 19 amino acids. The CDR3 region has the DNA TGTGCCAGCAGCTATCGGACTAGCGGGGGTCAATCTAGCACAGATACGCAGTATTTT. It encodes CASSYRTSGGQSSTDTQYF. The complete variable domain, with remaining parts taken from reference TRBV7-9 and TRBJ2-3, reads DTGVSQNPRHKITKRGQNVTFRCDPISEHNRLYWYRQTLGQGPEFLTYFQNEAQLEKSRLLSDRFSAERPKGSFSTLEIQRTEQGDSAMYLCASSYRTSGGQSSTDTQYFGPGTRLTVL.

The J gene is TRBJ2-1, the V gene TRBV29-1; D is ambiguous. The V gene's germline CDR1 is SQVTM and CDR2 ANQGSEA. The CDR3 is 15 residues long. The germline V and J ends were trimmed by 0 bases and 3 bases, with 12 bases remaining between them. CDR3 region: CSVEEAEIGYNEQFF. CDR3 coding DNA: TGCAGCGTTGAAGAGGCGGAAATCGGCTACAATGAGCAGTTCTTC.

The CDR3 region has the DNA TGTGCCAGCAGTGGCCTAAGGAGAGGGGGCACTGAAGCTTTCTTT. Translation: CASSGLRRGGTEAFF. The chain carries TRBV6-5 and TRBJ1-1; tentative D call: TRBD1 (6 bases). V dropped 5 bases and J dropped 4 bases, with 17 bases sitting between them. The CDR3 spans 15 residues. Germline values: CDR1 MNHEY, CDR2 SVGAGI.

Points on this clone: Mismatch with germline at one junction end may stem from a read error. V and J are TRBV15 and TRBJ2-7; 9 positions match TRBD1. There are 15 residues in the CDR3. Germline V lookup: CDR1 LNHNV, CDR2 YYDKDF (reference sequence). CDR3 DNA: TGTGCCACCAGCGGAGAGACAGGGGGCTCCTACGAGCAGTACTTC. Translating it yields CATSGETGGSYEQYF. Complete variable domain (other parts from reference TRBV15 and TRBJ2-7): DAMVIQNPRYQVTQFGKPVTLSCSQTLNHNVMYWYQQKSSQAPKLLFHYYDKDFNNEADTPDNFQSRRPNTSFCFLDIRSPGLGDTAMYLCATSGETGGSYEQYFGPGTRLTVT.

The sample holds one count of this clone. The chain couples TRBV9 to TRBJ1-1; D is perhaps TRBD1 (5 bases). CDR1 and CDR2 from the germline V gene are SGDLS and YYNGEE. There are 15 residues in the CDR3. V shed 4 bases and J shed 1 base, with 14 bases lying between them. The CDR3 nucleotides are TGTGCCAGCAGCCACCTTCGAGGGGCGAACACTGAAGCTTTCTTT. It codes for CASSHLRGANTEAFF.

V and J are TRBV5-6 and TRBJ1-1; no clear D gene. The CDR3 runs to 16 residues. V lost 2 bases to trimming and J lost 2 bases, with 16 bases between them. Germline CDR1 and CDR2: SGHDT and YYEEEE. Written as DNA, the CDR3 is TGTGCCAGCAGCTTCCTGTCGGAGCAACTTAACACTGAAGCTTTCTTT. As protein: CASSFLSEQLNTEAFF.

This rearrangement joins TRBV7-2 to TRBJ1-2; 7 positions match TRBD1. Germline CDR1 reads SGHTA; CDR2 reads FQGNSA. This CDR3 spans 15 amino acids. J was trimmed by 2 bases and V by 5 bases; bases with no gene match: 8. CDR3 nucleotides: TGTGCCAGCAGCAAAGACCGGGACAGAAACTATGGCTACACCTTC. This encodes CASSKDRDRNYGYTF.

This clone was seen only once. For the CDR3, the DNA is TGTGCCAGCAGCCTCGGACAGGGGGCGGCCTACGAGCAGTACTTC. Encoded protein: CASSLGQGAAYEQYF. The chain joins TRBV11-2 to TRBJ2-7; 11 bases map to TRBD1. Trimming removed 5 bases from V and 2 bases from J; junction bases left unmatched: 5. The germline CDR1 and CDR2 sequences are SGHAT and FQNNGV. The CDR3 runs to 15 residues.

The chain joins TRBV7-8 to TRBJ1-1; D is perhaps TRBD1 (6 bases). V shed 3 bases and J shed 6 bases, with 11 bases lying between them. CDR3 length: 13 residues. Germline CDR1 SGHVS, CDR2 FQNEAQ. The CDR3 DNA sequence: TGTGCCAGCAGCTTCATGACAGGCTCTGAAGCTTTCTTT. Amino acids: CASSFMTGSEAFF.

The chain couples TRBV7-9 to TRBJ1-6; D is perhaps TRBD1 (5 bases). Germline-derived CDR1 and CDR2 are SEHNR and FQNEAQ (reference sequence). Trimming took 0 bases from V and 8 from J, leaving 5 bases between them. The CDR3 consists of 13 residues. CDR3 region: CASSLAGDSPLHF. The CDR3 DNA sequence: TGTGCCAGCAGCTTAGCGGGGGATTCACCCCTCCACTTT.

This clone was detected only once. V and J are TRBV15 and TRBJ2-5; 8 bases are shared with TRBD1. Germline lookup yields CDR1 LNHNV and CDR2 YYDKDF (reference sequence). V lost 4 bases to trimming and J lost 0 bases; unmatched junction nucleotides: 7. The CDR3 runs 16 residues. CDR3 in DNA: TGTGCCACCAGCACTTCTTGGGACAGGTACCAAGAGACCCAGTACTTC. Protein: CATSTSWDRYQETQYF.

This sequence joins TRBV30 and TRBJ2-1; D unclear. Trimming stripped 5 bases from V and 6 bases from J, with 8 bases between. The CDR3 runs 11 residues. Germline assignment: CDR1 GTSNPN and CDR2 SVGIG (reference sequence). The CDR3 DNA reads TGTGCCTGGGGTTCCAGCAATGAGCAGTTCTTC. It specifies CAWGSSNEQFF.

The genes are TRBV11-3 and TRBJ2-7; TRBD1 aligns across 9 bases. Trimming took 5 bases from V and 6 from J; bases not matched to a gene: 8. CDR3 length equals 14 residues. CDR1 is SGHNT, CDR2 YENEEA, per germline. The CDR3 is CASSPQGQGFEQYF. CDR3 coding DNA: TGTGCCAGCAGCCCACAGGGACAGGGCTTCGAGCAGTACTTC.

This clone was counted only a few times. V usage is TRBV13 and J usage is TRBJ1-6; D is unresolved. This CDR3 spans 12 amino acids. V was shortened by 5 bases and J by 7 bases, with 6 bases between the two germline ends. Germline V gene data show CDR1 as PRHDT and CDR2 as FYEKMQ (reference sequence). DNA of the CDR3: TGTGCCAGCAGCCTCGGAAATTCACCCCTCCACTTT. The encoded protein is CASSLGNSPLHF. The whole variable domain, remainder taken from reference TRBV13 and TRBJ1-6, is AAGVIQSPRHLIKEKRETATLKCYPIPRHDTVYWYQQGPGQDPQFLISFYEKMQSDKGSIPDRFSAQQFSDYHSELNMSSLELGDSALYFCASSLGNSPLHFGNGTRLTVT.

The chain links TRBV4-1 to TRBJ2-4, with 8 bases matching TRBD1. Germline CDR1 reads MGHRA; CDR2 reads YSYEKL. The J segment lost 1 base and the V segment lost 7 bases, leaving 15 bases of the junction unmatched. CDR3 length equals 18 residues. CDR3 bases: TGCGCCAGCACGCCGGGACAGGATTCTATTCGGGCCAAAAACATTCAGTACTTC. This encodes CASTPGQDSIRAKNIQYF.

This sequence joins TRBV18 and TRBJ1-2, with a possible D match to TRBD1 (6 bases). The CDR3 extends over 16 amino acids. V gave up 4 bases and J gave up 3 bases, with 18 bases separating them. Per the germline V gene, CDR1 is KGHSH and CDR2 is LQKENI. DNA for the CDR3: TGTGCCAGCTCACGTTACCGACAGGATCAGCACTATGGCTACACCTTC. Translating gives CASSRYRQDQHYGYTF. The full variable domain, in which reference TRBV18 and TRBJ1-2 provide the parts outside the CDR3, is NAGVMQNPRHLVRRRGQEARLRCSPMKGHSHVYWYRQLPEEGLKFMVYLQKENIIDESGMPKERFSAEFPKEGPSILRIQQVVRGDSAAYFCASSRYRQDQHYGYTFGSGTRLTVV.

The V and J genes are TRBV7-2 and TRBJ2-3, with a possible D match to TRBD2 (6 bases). The CDR3 contains 15 residues. Looked up from germline, CDR1 is SGHTA and CDR2 is FQGNSA. Trimming removed 1 base at V and 2 bases at J, with 10 bases between. The CDR3 region has the DNA TGTGCCAGCAGCTTAGGCGGGGCCACCACAGATACGCAGTATTTT. Translating gives CASSLGGATTDTQYF.

The rearrangement links TRBV30 to TRBJ2-7; possibly TRBD2 for D (5 bases). The CDR3 totals 13 residues. Germline values: CDR1 GTSNPN, CDR2 SVGIG (reference sequence). The germline V and J ends were trimmed by 1 base and 3 bases, with 10 bases remaining between them. CDR3 sequence: CAWSGGPRYEQYF. CDR3 coding DNA: TGTGCCTGGAGTGGCGGGCCACGCTACGAGCAGTACTTC.

This clone was seen a single time. J is TRBJ2-7 and V is TRBV7-2, with TRBD2 identical over 8 bases. With 1 base clipped from V and 2 bases from J, the junction kept 4 bases outside the gene matches. The CDR3 extends over 15 amino acids. Germline lookup yields CDR1 SGHTA and CDR2 FQGNSA. CDR3 in amino acids: CASSLERAGAYEQYF. CDR3 coding DNA: TGTGCCAGCAGCTTAGAGCGAGCGGGGGCCTACGAGCAGTACTTC.

The rearrangement links TRBV5-1 to TRBJ2-1; a weak D match, TRBD1 (6 bases). The length of the CDR3 is 15 residues. CDR1 SGHRS and CDR2 YFSETQ come from the germline V gene. V lost 4 bases to trimming and J lost 5 bases, with 16 bases between them. CDR3 bases: TGCGCCAGCAGCCCCTATGACAGGTCGGACAATGAGCAGTTCTTC. Translating gives CASSPYDRSDNEQFF.

The V call is TRBV11-2, the J call TRBJ2-6, with 10 bases aligning to TRBD1. The CDR3 totals 17 residues. The V and J ends lost 7 bases and 2 bases, in that order; junction bases with no gene match: 8. In germline, CDR1 is SGHAT, CDR2 FQNNGV. The CDR3 DNA reads TGTGCCAGCACCCAAAGGGACAGGGGTCCTGGGGCCAACGTCCTGACTTTC. It specifies CASTQRDRGPGANVLTF.

The V gene is TRBV29-1, the J gene TRBJ1-2; no clear D. The germline gives CDR1 SQVTM, CDR2 ANQGSEA. The CDR3 length is 10 residues. V was cut by 5 bases and J by 9 bases, with 10 bases left in between. For the CDR3, the DNA is TGCAGCGTTCCGGATGACAGCTACACCTTC. Its translation: CSVPDDSYTF.

This chain connects TRBV4-3 to TRBJ1-6; 9 bases line up with TRBD1. The V and J ends lost 0 bases and 6 bases, in that order; junction bases with no gene match: 6. The germline CDR1 and CDR2 sequences are LGHNA and YSLEER. This CDR3 is built from 17 residues. CDR3 nucleotide sequence: TGCGCCAGCAGCCAAGAGGACAGGGGAGGGATTAATTCACCCCTCCACTTT. Translating gives CASSQEDRGGINSPLHF.

V gene TRBV13 combines with J gene TRBJ2-1; TRBD2 matches 11 bases. The CDR3 sequence is 15 residues long. The junction had 6 bases not matched to a gene; V was cut back by 5 bases and J by 6 bases. Germline V gives CDR1 PRHDT, CDR2 FYEKMQ (reference sequence). The CDR3 is CASSPATSGGNEQFF. CDR3 nucleotides: TGTGCCAGCAGCCCGGCAACTAGCGGGGGCAATGAGCAGTTCTTC.